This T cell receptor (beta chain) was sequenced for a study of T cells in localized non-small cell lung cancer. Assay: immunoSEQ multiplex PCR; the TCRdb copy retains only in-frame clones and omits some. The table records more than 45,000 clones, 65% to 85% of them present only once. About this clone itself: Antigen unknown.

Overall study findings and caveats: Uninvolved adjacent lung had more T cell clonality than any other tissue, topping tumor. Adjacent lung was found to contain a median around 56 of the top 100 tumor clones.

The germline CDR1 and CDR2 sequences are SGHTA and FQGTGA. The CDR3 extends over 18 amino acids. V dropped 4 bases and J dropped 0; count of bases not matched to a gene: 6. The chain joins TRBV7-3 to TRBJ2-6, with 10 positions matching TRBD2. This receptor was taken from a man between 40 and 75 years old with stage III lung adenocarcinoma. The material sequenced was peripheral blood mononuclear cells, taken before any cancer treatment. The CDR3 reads CASSSLAGGLSGANVLTF. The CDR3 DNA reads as TGTGCCAGCAGCTCTTTAGCGGGGGGCCTCTCTGGGGCCAACGTCCTGACTTTC.